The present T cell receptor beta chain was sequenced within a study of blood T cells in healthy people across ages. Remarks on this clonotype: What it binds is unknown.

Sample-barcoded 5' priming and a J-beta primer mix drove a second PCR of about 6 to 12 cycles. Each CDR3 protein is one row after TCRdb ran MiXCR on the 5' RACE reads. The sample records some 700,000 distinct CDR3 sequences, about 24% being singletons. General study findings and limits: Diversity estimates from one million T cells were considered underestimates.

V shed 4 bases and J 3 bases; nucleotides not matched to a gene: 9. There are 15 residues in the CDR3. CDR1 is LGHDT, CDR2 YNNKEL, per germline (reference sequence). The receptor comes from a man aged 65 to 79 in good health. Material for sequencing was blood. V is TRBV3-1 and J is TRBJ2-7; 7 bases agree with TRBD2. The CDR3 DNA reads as TGTGCCAGCAGCCCTTCTCTAGTAGCGGGCTACGAGCAGTACTTC. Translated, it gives CASSPSLVAGYEQYF.